The sequence of this T cell receptor (beta chain) was determined in a study of blood T cell repertoires in COVID-19. Produced via immunoSEQ multiplex PCR; TCRdb's table is partial and in-frame only. The sample carries over 120,000 clones, roughly four fifths recorded once. The sample was peripheral blood. This TCR was sampled from a woman older than 75 with active or convalescent COVID-19.

DNA of the CDR3: TGTGCCAGCAGCCAAGTACTAGGGGGGGCACAGACCCAGTACTTC. It specifies CASSQVLGGAQTQYF. This chain joins TRBV4-2 and TRBJ2-5; TRBD2 might be the D (7 bases). The CDR3 length is 15 residues. The V and J ends lost 1 base and 6 bases respectively, with 15 bases between them. Germline V gene data show CDR1 as LGHNA and CDR2 as YNFKEQ.